The rows below give T cell receptor beta chains drawn from one sample of a study of beta chain features in type 1 diabetes. Here immunoSEQ multiplex PCR was the method, and the copy in TCRdb shows in-frame clones only, minus some. The sample includes 120,000 or so clones, roughly 17% of them seen just once. Sequenced material: central memory CD4+ T cells from blood. The receptors here all came from a man aged 18 to 29 with type 1 diabetes. Both conserved end residues are part of each CDR3. A D gene is named only where the DNA matches it firmly. Clone size appears in some rows only: once, few, many, or a class for an expanded clone.

TRBV7-2	NA	TRBJ2-7	few	TGTGCCAGCAGCTCATATTACGAGCAGTACTTC	CASSSYYEQYF
TRBV5-6	NA	TRBJ2-5	few	TGTGCCAGCAGCTGGGGGTCTGAGGAGACCCAGTACTTC	CASSWGSEETQYF
TRBV4-3	NA	TRBJ2-2	NA	TGCGCCAGCAGCCAAAGGGCCGGTGGCGGGGAGCTGTTTTTT	CASSQRAGGGELFF
TRBV7-2	TRBD2	TRBJ2-5	few	TGTGCCAGCAGCTCCACATCGGGACTAGAGCGGACCCAGTACTTC	CASSSTSGLERTQYF
TRBV5-8	NA	TRBJ1-1	NA	TGTGCCAGCAGATATGAGGGCGGTCTGGGCGAAGCTTTCTTT	CASRYEGGLGEAFF
TRBV30	NA	TRBJ1-4	few	TGTGCCTGGAGCCCGGCAGGGGCGGATGAAAAACTGTTTTTT	CAWSPAGADEKLFF
TRBV20-1	NA	TRBJ2-5	NA	TGCAGTGCTAGTAGGGAAGAGACCCAGTACTTC	CSASREETQYF
TRBV29-1	NA	TRBJ2-7	NA	TGCAGCGTTGAAGAGGCCTCAGGTCCCTACGAGCAGTACTTC	CSVEEASGPYEQYF
TRBV30	NA	TRBJ2-2	few	TGTGCCTGGAGGGCCGGTTATCTCGGTACCGCGAACACCGGGGAGCTGTTTTTT	CAWRAGYLGTANTGELFF
TRBV6-5	NA	TRBJ1-3	many	TGTGCCAGCAGTTACTCGAGGGGAGGGAACGCCATATATTTT	CASSYSRGGNAIYF
TRBV19	NA	TRBJ2-1	NA	TGTGCCAGTAGAACCGAAAACTGGAATGAGCAGTTCTTC	CASRTENWNEQFF
TRBV10-2	TRBD2	TRBJ2-1	NA	TGCGCCAGCAGTGAGTCGCGGACTAGCCACTCCTACAATGAGCAGTTCTTC	CASSESRTSHSYNEQFF
TRBV27	TRBD2	TRBJ2-2	few	TGTGCCAGTAGCGGGGCGAACACCGGGGAGCTGTTTTTT	CASSGANTGELFF
TRBV29-1	NA	TRBJ1-2	few	TGCAGCGTGGCCGGGACCCGCTATGGCTACACCTTC	CSVAGTRYGYTF
TRBV14	NA	TRBJ2-4	NA	TGTGCCAGCAGCCAAATGCCCGAAACCCTTCAGTACTTC	CASSQMPETLQYF
TRBV30	NA	TRBJ1-1	few	TGTGCCTGGAGCTTATACAGCACTGAAGCTTTCTTT	CAWSLYSTEAFF
TRBV29-1	TRBD1	TRBJ2-7	NA	TGCAGCGTTGCACAGGGGCCTAGCTCCTACGAGCAGTACTTC	CSVAQGPSSYEQYF
TRBV7-2	TRBD2	TRBJ2-5	few	TGTGCCAGCAGCCCCCGCGGGCTGGGGGGAGGGTTGTACTTC	CASSPRGLGGGLYF